The source of this T cell receptor beta chain is a study of T cell responses to AZD1222 COVID-19 vaccine (dated by TCRdb to the early 2020s). Study-wide context: A total of just over 230 trial participants underwent TCR sequencing, of whom some 210 received two doses of AZD1222 and some 26 received two doses of the MenACWY control vaccine. Trial participants were enrolled by age into subgroups of 18-55, 56-69 and 70-plus years, and about 150, 27 and 61 TCR-sequenced participants, respectively, were included in these subgroups. Overall study results and their limits: Only a handful of AZD1222 recipients were SARS-CoV-2 seropositive at baseline, limiting conclusions about previously exposed vaccinees. A significant rise in spike-specific TCR breadth and depth was observed after two AZD1222 doses relative to day 0 and relative to MenACWY recipients. The vaccine-associated CD4 TCRs covered the entire spike protein, and the dominant responses fell in regions 160-218 and 743-854. In the small 56-69-year group, the increase in depth fell short of significance, most likely because of low power. Nearly half of unique spike-specific TCRs reportedly recognized epitopes outside regions mutated in the B.1.351 and B.1.1.7 variants. No day 14 peak-response samples were available, so repertoires were characterized only after the peak T cell response. Participants were mostly white British and included more females than males, and it was suggested by the authors that clonal diversity may have been underestimated.

From a lookup of the germline V gene, CDR1 and CDR2 are MDHEN and SYDVKM. The CDR3 goes from the cysteine to the phenylalanine over 17 residues. The retained sequence is limited to the CDR3, 51 bases, with the frame set at the first base. Germline trimming amounts to 5 bases on V and 2 bases on J, with 10 as the count of junction bases outside the gene matches. The CDR3 regions of human TCRbeta chains were subjected to immunosequencing. As for how the authors treated the data: TCRs in the repertoires were matched against a reference library of SARS-CoV-2-specific TCRs that had been generated with the MIRA antigen-specificity platform. Breadth was defined as the fraction of unique TCRs that were SARS-CoV-2-associated. Depth was defined as the fraction of total T cells that were SARS-CoV-2-associated. Using the MIRA data, every spike-specific TCR was mapped to the spike region that the TCR reacted to and assigned to either a CD4 or a CD8 class. Log10-transformed breadth and depth values were compared by one-way ANOVA with Sidak's multiple comparisons tests. TCRdb limited this immuneACCESS table to in-frame rearrangements with V and J called. A share of clones is missing; checked studies link under half to unresolved V genes, and the rest is unexplained. V and J calls and clone size are those listed in that table; D and trimming were worked out from the DNA. The sample table lists more than 85,000 clones, around 87% of them with a count of one. Of the sample, less than 4.5% is held by the ten largest clones.

Only a few counts were recorded for this clone. The antigen it recognizes is unknown. Per-base qualities were not stored, and no clone one base away is much larger. Taken with the paper, the label for time point translates to: about 28 days (+/-7) after the second vaccine dose. AZD1222 recipients with second doses at about 4 weeks or about 12 weeks were pooled, because spike-specific TCR depth and breadth did not differ between schedules. Vaccinee samples came from UK trials COV001 and COV002, including a single-blind randomized controlled phase 2/3 trial of AZD1222 (ChAdOx1 nCoV-19) in healthy adults. For TCRbeta chain sequencing, PBMC samples were collected from trial participants at day 0 and at day 28 after the second dose.

The rearrangement joined TRBV28 to TRBJ1-5, and 9 junctional nucleotides match TRBD1. The sample in question was peripheral blood, obtained 28 days after the second AZD1222 dose. The origin of this receptor is an adult who received the AZD1222 COVID-19 vaccine. The encoded CDR3 is CASSTGTGLFRNQPQHF. At the DNA level, the sequence is TGTGCCAGCAGTACTGGGACAGGGTTGTTTCGCAATCAGCCCCAGCATTTT.